This T cell receptor beta chain was retrieved from a study of cytomegalovirus exposure and HLA in healthy donors. Study at large: An analysis done earlier identified 90 million to 120 million unique TCR beta sequences from about 179 million T cells. Findings of the study overall: Rare TCR sequences predominated, though certain public TCRs were found in many donors.

PCR was performed using 60 Vbeta and 13 Jbeta primers. The repertoire was sequenced with immunoSEQ multiplex PCR; TCRdb's copy has only in-frame clones and lacks some. Of approximately 100,000 clones detected, roughly 70% appear once; the ten largest clones hold around 2.7%. The CDR3 length is 15 residues. CDR1 is MGHRA and CDR2 is YSYEKL in the germline V gene. A remark on this clone: Antigen: not known.

The chain uses TRBV4-1 and TRBJ2-5, with D perhaps matching TRBD2 (5 bases). The J call may be mistaken, given a closer DNA end match to TRBJ2-7. The sequenced sample consisted of PBMCs. The TCR was taken from a male donor in good health and CMV-seropositive. The CDR3 coding sequence is TGCGCCAGCAGCCAAGAGAAGAGGGAAACCTACGAGCAGTACTTC. Translated: CASSQEKRETYEQYF.